These 11 T cell receptor beta chains originate from one sample sequenced in a study of cytomegalovirus exposure and HLA in healthy donors. Only in-frame clones appear in the TCRdb table, and some are missing; sequencing was by immunoSEQ multiplex PCR. The profile shows around 300,000 clones, 80% to 90% of them singletons. Specimen: PBMCs. These receptors were collected from a woman between 18 and 29 years old in good health and CMV-seronegative.

This chain joins TRBV7-2 and TRBJ1-4; TRBD1 matches 7 bases. In germline, CDR1 is SGHTA, CDR2 FQGNSA. The J segment lost 7 bases and the V segment lost 4 bases, leaving 6 bases of the junction unmatched. The CDR3 contains 14 residues. This chain's CDR3 is CASSSTGKREKLFF. Written as DNA, the CDR3 is TGTGCCAGCAGCTCGACAGGGAAACGTGAAAAACTGTTTTTT.

The gene calls are TRBV5-4 and TRBJ1-2; possibly TRBD1 for D (6 bases). The CDR3 extends over 18 amino acids. Germline V lookup: CDR1 SGHNT, CDR2 YYREEE (reference sequence). V lost 4 bases, J lost 5 bases, and 27 bases lay in between. The CDR3 sequence: CASSITPQGPYFLYGYTF. The CDR3 coding sequence is TGTGCCAGCAGCATAACCCCCCAGGGGCCTTATTTTCTGTATGGCTACACCTTC.

This clone was recorded once. The chain links TRBV4-3 to TRBJ1-6, with D unclear. The CDR3 spans 18 residues. Trimming cost V 3 bases and J 7 bases, with 22 bases left between them. Germline V gene data show CDR1 as LGHNA and CDR2 as YSLEER. This CDR3 is CASSHWSLIPGANSPLHF. CDR3 in DNA: TGCGCCAGCAGCCATTGGTCCCTCATCCCGGGTGCGAATTCACCCCTCCACTTT.

This clone has more than one count but fewer than ten. The V gene is TRBV29-1, the J gene TRBJ1-4; D is possibly TRBD1 (5 bases). V dropped 6 bases and J dropped 8 bases, with 16 bases sitting between them. The CDR3 sequence is 13 residues long. CDR1 SQVTM and CDR2 ANQGSEA come from the germline V gene. CDR3 coding DNA: TGCAGCGTCGGCGTACGTCCAGGGGAAAAACTGTTTTTT. It yields the protein CSVGVRPGEKLFF.

The chain carries TRBV11-2 and TRBJ2-7, with a tentative D call TRBD2 (6 bases). The CDR3 length is 14 residues. Trimming shortened V by 3 bases and J by 1 base, and 10 bases separated the two germline ends. Per germline, CDR1 SGHAT and CDR2 FQNNGV. CDR3 DNA sequence: TGTGCCAGCAGCTTCGGCGGGGAGTCCTACGAGCAGTACTTC. This sequence encodes CASSFGGESYEQYF.

The CDR3 region is CASSQDPQGSSNQPQHF. The CDR3 DNA reads as TGCGCCAGCAGCCAAGATCCACAGGGGTCAAGCAATCAGCCCCAGCATTTT. This chain links TRBV4-1 with TRBJ1-5; the match to TRBD1 covers 7 bases. CDR3 length: 17 residues. V lost 0 bases and J lost 1; bases outside the gene matches: 6. Per the germline V gene, CDR1 is MGHRA and CDR2 is YSYEKL.

The genes are TRBV5-1 and TRBJ1-1; 8 nucleotides align to TRBD1. Germline-derived CDR1 and CDR2 are SGHRS and YFSETQ. J lost 1 base, V lost 4 bases, and 6 bases had no gene match. CDR3 length equals 15 residues. Written as DNA, the CDR3 is TGCGCCAGCAGCCTGCTAGGACAGGGGAACACTGAAGCTTTCTTT. Translated: CASSLLGQGNTEAFF.

The chain's CDR3 is CASSHRTEPGDTQYF. The CDR3 DNA reads as TGCGCCAGCAGCCACCGGACGGAGCCGGGGGATACGCAGTATTTT. The chain joins TRBV4-3 to TRBJ2-3; D is possibly TRBD2 (5 bases). CDR3 size: 15 residues. The V gene's germline CDR1 is LGHNA and CDR2 YSLEER. Trimming took off 3 bases at V and 6 bases at J, with 16 bases between the two ends.

The chain employs TRBV9 and TRBJ1-1; the D is unclear. The germline gives CDR1 SGDLS, CDR2 YYNGEE. This CDR3 has 13 residues. Trimming took 0 bases from V and 7 from J, leaving 10 bases between them. CDR3 in amino acids: CASSVAGVGEAFF. The CDR3 region has the DNA TGTGCCAGCAGCGTAGCTGGAGTGGGTGAAGCTTTCTTT.

The chain has TRBV9 and TRBJ2-1, with 7 bases that match TRBD2. This CDR3 spans 15 amino acids. Germline V gene sequence: CDR1 SGDLS, CDR2 YYNGEE. V was pared by 4 bases and J by 4 bases, with 8 bases of the junction left unmatched. The CDR3 DNA is TGTGCCAGCAGCCCCTCGGGAGGCCCGTACAATGAGCAGTTCTTC. Protein product: CASSPSGGPYNEQFF.

The CDR3 coding sequence is TGTGCCAGTAGTAATGGGGCTTCACCCCTCCACTTT. It yields the protein CASSNGASPLHF. The chain is built from TRBV19 and TRBJ1-6; the D gene is possibly TRBD1 (5 bases). The CDR3 runs 12 residues. Germline V lookup: CDR1 LNHDA, CDR2 SQIVND (reference sequence). The V end was cut by 4 bases, the J end by 9 bases, with 7 bases between. Together with reference TRBV19 and TRBJ1-6, the CDR3 gives the full variable domain: DGGITQSPKYLFRKEGQNVTLSCEQNLNHDAMYWYRQDPGQGLRLIYYSQIVNDFQKGDIAEGYSVSREKKESFPLTVTSAQKNPTAFYLCASSNGASPLHFGNGTRLTVT.